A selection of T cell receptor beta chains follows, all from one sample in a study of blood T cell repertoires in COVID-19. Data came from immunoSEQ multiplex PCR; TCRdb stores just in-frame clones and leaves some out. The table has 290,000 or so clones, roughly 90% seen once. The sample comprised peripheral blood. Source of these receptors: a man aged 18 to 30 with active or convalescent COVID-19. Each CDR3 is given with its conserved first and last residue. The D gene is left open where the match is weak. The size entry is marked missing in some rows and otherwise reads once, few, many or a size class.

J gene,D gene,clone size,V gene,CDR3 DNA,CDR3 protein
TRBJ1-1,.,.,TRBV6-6,TGTGCCAGCGGCCGGAACACTGAAGCTTTCTTT,CASGRNTEAFF
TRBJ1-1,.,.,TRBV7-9,TGTGCCAGCCGCCGGGGTAACACTGAAGCTTTCTTT,CASRRGNTEAFF
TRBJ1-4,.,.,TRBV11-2,TGTGCCAGCAGCTTCAATTGGAGACAGACAGGTGAAAAACTGTTTTTT,CASSFNWRQTGEKLFF
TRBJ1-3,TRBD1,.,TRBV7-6,TGTGCCAGCAGCTCTACAGACAGGGTTGGAAACACCATATATTTT,CASSSTDRVGNTIYF
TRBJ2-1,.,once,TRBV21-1,TGTGCCAGCAGCTCTGGACAACCATCAAACGGGTACAATGAGCAGTTCTTC,CASSSGQPSNGYNEQFF
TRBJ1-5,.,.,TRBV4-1,TGCGCCAGCAGCCCGATACAGGGCGCTTCAACCCAGCCCCAGCATTTT,CASSPIQGASTQPQHF
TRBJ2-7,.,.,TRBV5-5,TGTGCCAGCAGCCGGGTCCCGGGACAATCCGACGAGCAGTACTTC,CASSRVPGQSDEQYF
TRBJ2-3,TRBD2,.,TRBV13,TGTGCCAGCAGCCTCCGGGGGGAGGCCGCAGATACGCAGTATTTT,CASSLRGEAADTQYF
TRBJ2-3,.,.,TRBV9,TGTGCCAGCAGCGTTACTAGTAGAGATACGCAGTATTTT,CASSVTSRDTQYF
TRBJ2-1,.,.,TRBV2,TGTGCCAGCAGTGTTCAGGGTTTGACAATGGGCGAGCAGTTCTTC,CASSVQGLTMGEQFF
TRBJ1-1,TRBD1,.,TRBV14,TGTGCCAGCAGCCCTCGACAGGGAATTCTGTCGTCGGAAGCTTTCTTT,CASSPRQGILSSEAFF
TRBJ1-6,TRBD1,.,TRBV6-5,TGTGCCAGCAGTTACCAAGGGGGCAATTCACCCCTCCACTTT,CASSYQGGNSPLHF
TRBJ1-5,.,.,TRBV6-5,TGTGCCAGCAGTTACTCGTCAGGAAATCAGCCCCAGCATTTT,CASSYSSGNQPQHF
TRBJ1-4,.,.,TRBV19,TGTGCCAGTAGTCCTGAGACCGGGACAACTAGAGAAAAACTGTTTTTT,CASSPETGTTREKLFF
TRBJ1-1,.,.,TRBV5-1,TGCGCCAGCAGCATTTTAGAGAACACTGAAGCTTTCTTT,CASSILENTEAFF
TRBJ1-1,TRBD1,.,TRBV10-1,TGCGCCAGCAGTGCCGGGACAGGGGGCATAACTTTCTTT,CASSAGTGGITFF
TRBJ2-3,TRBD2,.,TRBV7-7,TGTGCCAGCAGCCTTACTAGCGGGGGGGCTGATACGCAGTATTTT,CASSLTSGGADTQYF
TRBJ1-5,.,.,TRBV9,TGTGCCAGCAGCGTGGGGGGAGCCAATCAGCCCCAGCATTTT,CASSVGGANQPQHF
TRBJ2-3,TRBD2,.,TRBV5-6,TGTGCCAGCAGCTTGGGACTAGCGGGGGCCACTAGCACAGATACGCAGTATTTT,CASSLGLAGATSTDTQYF
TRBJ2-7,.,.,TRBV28,TGTGCCAGCAGTTTTGGGGCAGGGAAAAGGGAGCAGTACTTC,CASSFGAGKREQYF
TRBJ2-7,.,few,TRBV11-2,TGTGCCAGCAGTCCCACCCGGAGTGCCTCCTACGAGCAGTACTTC,CASSPTRSASYEQYF
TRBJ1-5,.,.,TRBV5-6,TGTGCCAGCAGCTTGCGTAGAGAGGAGCCCCAGCATTTT,CASSLRREEPQHF
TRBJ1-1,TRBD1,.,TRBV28,TGTGCCAGCGGAGGGACAGGAATGAACACTGAAGCTTTCTTT,CASGGTGMNTEAFF
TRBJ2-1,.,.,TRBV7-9,TGTGCCAGCAGCTCCCGGGACACAACCTACAATGAGCAGTTCTTC,CASSSRDTTYNEQFF
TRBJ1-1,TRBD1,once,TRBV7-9,TGTGCCAGCAGCCCGGGGACAGGTGAAGCTTTCTTT,CASSPGTGEAFF
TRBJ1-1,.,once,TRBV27,TGTGCCAGCAGTCCGATCGCGGGCACTGAAGCTTTCTTT,CASSPIAGTEAFF
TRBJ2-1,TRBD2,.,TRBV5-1,TGCGCCAGCACCGATTCTAGCGGGAGTAGGTACAATGAGCAGTTCTTC,CASTDSSGSRYNEQFF
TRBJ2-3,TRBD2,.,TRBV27,TGTGCCAGCATGCCTAGCGGGCTATCCACAGATACGCAGTATTTT,CASMPSGLSTDTQYF
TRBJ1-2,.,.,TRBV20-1,TGCAGTGCTTATAACTATGGCTACACCTTC,CSAYNYGYTF
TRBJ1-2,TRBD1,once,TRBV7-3,TGTGCCAGCAGTGGACAGGGAAACTATGGCTACACCTTC,CASSGQGNYGYTF
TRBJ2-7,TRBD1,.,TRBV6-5,TGTGTCAGCAGTTACAGGACAGGGGGTTTCGAGCAGTACTTC,CVSSYRTGGFEQYF
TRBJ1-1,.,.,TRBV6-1,TGTGCCAGCAGTGAAGGAGGGGGGAACACTGAAGCTTTCTTT,CASSEGGGNTEAFF
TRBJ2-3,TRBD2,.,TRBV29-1,TGCAGCGTTGTCCCCCGGACTAGCGGGAACGGCACAGATACGCAGTATTTT,CSVVPRTSGNGTDTQYF
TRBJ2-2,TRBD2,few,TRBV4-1,TGCGCCAGCAGCTTGACGACTAGCGCCGGGGAGCTGTTTTTT,CASSLTTSAGELFF
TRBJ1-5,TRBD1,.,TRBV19,TGTGCCAGTAGATGGACAGGGGAACAGCCCCAGCATTTT,CASRWTGEQPQHF
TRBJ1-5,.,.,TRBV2,TGTGCCAGCAGTCTACAGGGTGGAAGCAATCAGCCCCAGCATTTT,CASSLQGGSNQPQHF
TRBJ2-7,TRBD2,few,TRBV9,TGTGCCAGCAGCCTACTAGCGGGAAACGAGCAGTACTTC,CASSLLAGNEQYF
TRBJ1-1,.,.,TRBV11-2,TGTGCCAGCAGCTTAGATAGCAACACTGAAGCTTTCTTT,CASSLDSNTEAFF
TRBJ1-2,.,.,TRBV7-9,TGTGCCAGCAGCTTTTTGTCAGTCAACTATGGCTACACCTTC,CASSFLSVNYGYTF
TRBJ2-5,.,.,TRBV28,TGTGCCAGCAGAAGGTTAGGGGGAGAAGGGCAAGAGACCCAGTACTTC,CASRRLGGEGQETQYF
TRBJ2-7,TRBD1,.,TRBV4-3,TGCGCCAGCAGCCAGAGACAGGGCTCCTACGAGCAGTACTTC,CASSQRQGSYEQYF
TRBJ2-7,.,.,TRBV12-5,TGTGCTAGTGGTTTGGTACGGGGAGCCTTCTACGAGCAGTACTTC,CASGLVRGAFYEQYF